These T cell receptor beta chains were read from a single sample in a study of blood T cells in healthy people across ages. TCRdb ran MiXCR on the 5' RACE reads and lists one entry per CDR3 protein. The table has over 1,500,000 distinct CDR3 sequences, about 49% seen once. Input material: blood. The receptors here all came from a woman in her 40s in good health. Each CDR3 is given with its conserved first and last residue. Fields, in order: CDR3 protein, CDR3 DNA, V gene, D gene, clone size, CDR3 length, J gene. A D gene is named only where the DNA matches it firmly. Size is omitted from some rows. Given values are once, few, many or a class for expanded clones.

CDR3: CASSLGQEYNSPLHF; DNA: TGTGCCAGCAGTTTAGGTCAGGAGTATAATTCACCCCTCCACTTT; V: TRBV27; D: .; size: .; length: 15; J: TRBJ1-6
CDR3: CASSPGGVLFF; DNA: TGTGCCAGCAGCCCGGGAGGAGTGCTGTTTTTT; V: TRBV7-9; D: .; size: .; length: 11; J: TRBJ1-4
CDR3: CASSLSPAGAGYGYTF; DNA: TGTGCCAGCAGTTTGAGTCCGGCAGGGGCCGGCTATGGCTACACCTTC; V: TRBV27; D: .; size: .; length: 16; J: TRBJ1-2
CDR3: CASSSAPDQPQHF; DNA: TGCGCCAGCAGCTCGGCCCCGGACCAGCCCCAGCATTTT; V: TRBV5-1; D: .; size: .; length: 13; J: TRBJ1-5
CDR3: CASSQAFTGSQQPQHF; DNA: TGCGCCAGCAGCCAAGCCTTCACAGGGAGCCAACAGCCCCAGCATTTT; V: TRBV4-1; D: .; size: .; length: 16; J: TRBJ1-5
CDR3: CASSSPVANQETQFF; DNA: TGTGCCAGCAGCTCCCCGGTTGCTAATCAAGAGACCCAGTTCTTC; V: TRBV7-2; D: .; size: .; length: 15; J: TRBJ2-1
CDR3: CASSSTGNHNEQFF; DNA: TGCGCCAGCAGCTCAACAGGGAACCACAATGAGCAGTTCTTC; V: TRBV5-1; D: .; size: few; length: 14; J: TRBJ2-1
CDR3: CASSPRDRGRTEQYF; DNA: TGTGCCAGCAGCCCTAGGGACAGGGGAAGAACCGAGCAGTACTTC; V: TRBV7-9; D: TRBD1; size: .; length: 15; J: TRBJ2-7
CDR3: CASSQDWAGGSYNEQFF; DNA: TGTGCCAGCAGCCAAGATTGGGCGGGGGGTTCCTACAATGAGCAGTTCTTC; V: TRBV4-2; D: TRBD2; size: few; length: 17; J: TRBJ2-1
CDR3: CASSEKRGMMETQYF; DNA: TGTGCCAGCAGCGAAAAGCGGGGAATGATGGAGACCCAGTACTTC; V: TRBV5-4; D: TRBD2; size: .; length: 15; J: TRBJ2-5
CDR3: CSAWTGGELFF; DNA: TGCAGTGCCTGGACCGGCGGGGAGCTGTTTTTT; V: TRBV20-1; D: .; size: .; length: 11; J: TRBJ2-2
CDR3: CASSLDYGRGGYEQYF; DNA: TGTGCCAGCAGCTTAGACTACGGGCGGGGGGGGTACGAGCAGTACTTC; V: TRBV7-2; D: TRBD2; size: .; length: 16; J: TRBJ2-7
CDR3: CASSRLAATMGDTQYF; DNA: TGTGCCAGCAGTCGACTAGCGGCGACCATGGGAGATACGCAGTATTTT; V: TRBV12-3/TRBV12-4; D: TRBD2; size: few; length: 16; J: TRBJ2-3
CDR3: CASSLRQVQDYGYTF; DNA: TGTGCCAGCAGTTTAAGACAGGTTCAGGACTATGGCTACACCTTC; V: TRBV12-3/TRBV12-4; D: .; size: few; length: 15; J: TRBJ1-2
CDR3: CASSLEPGGYNEQFF; DNA: TGTGCCAGCAGCTTAGAGCCAGGGGGCTACAATGAGCAGTTCTTC; V: TRBV11-2; D: TRBD1; size: .; length: 15; J: TRBJ2-1
CDR3: CATSSVGGRTDTQYF; DNA: TGTGCCACCAGCAGCGTGGGGGGACGGACAGATACGCAGTATTTT; V: TRBV15; D: .; size: .; length: 15; J: TRBJ2-3